This is a list of T cell receptor beta chains from one sample in a study of radiation and T cells in renal cell carcinoma. The assay was immunoSEQ multiplex PCR, and TCRdb's table has in-frame clones only and misses some. This sample has about 100,000 clones, with roughly 82% found just once. Here the sequenced sample was blood, taken from a patient whose treatment included radiotherapy and nephrectomy. The receptors originated from a man in his 60s with renal cell carcinoma. CDR3s include the opening cysteine and the closing phenylalanine or tryptophan. Fields, in order: J gene, clone size, D gene, V gene, CDR3 DNA, CDR3 protein. The D gene is left open where the match is weak. Some rows mark clone size as missing; the rest say once, few, many or name a class of expanded clone.

J gene: TRBJ2-6
clone size: NA
D gene: NA
V gene: TRBV21-1
CDR3 DNA: TGTGCCAGCAGCATCCACTTGACAGGGGCCCATCCTGGGGCCAACGTCCTGACTTTC
CDR3 protein: CASSIHLTGAHPGANVLTF

J gene: TRBJ2-3
clone size: NA
D gene: NA
V gene: TRBV15
CDR3 DNA: TGTGCCACCAGCAGAGAGGGGGCAGGGGTGGCGGATACGCAGTATTTT
CDR3 protein: CATSREGAGVADTQYF

J gene: TRBJ1-2
clone size: NA
D gene: NA
V gene: TRBV28
CDR3 DNA: TGTGCCAGCAGTTTGAAACAGAAACATGGCTACACCTTC
CDR3 protein: CASSLKQKHGYTF

J gene: TRBJ2-2
clone size: NA
D gene: TRBD2
V gene: TRBV27
CDR3 DNA: TGTGCCAGCAGTTTTACTAGCGGGAGCTTGGGGGAGCTGTTTTTT
CDR3 protein: CASSFTSGSLGELFF

J gene: TRBJ2-5
clone size: NA
D gene: NA
V gene: TRBV7-9
CDR3 DNA: TGTGCCAGCAGCTTAATGTCTCAGGGACAAGAGACCCAGTACTTC
CDR3 protein: CASSLMSQGQETQYF

J gene: TRBJ2-2
clone size: NA
D gene: NA
V gene: TRBV9
CDR3 DNA: TGTGCCAGCAGCGTAGCCAGTACCGGGGAGCTGTTTTTT
CDR3 protein: CASSVASTGELFF

J gene: TRBJ2-7
clone size: once
D gene: TRBD2
V gene: TRBV6-5
CDR3 DNA: TGTGCCAGCAGTTCCTCTAGCGGGTTCCTGACGGAGCAGTACTTC
CDR3 protein: CASSSSSGFLTEQYF

J gene: TRBJ2-7
clone size: NA
D gene: NA
V gene: TRBV28
CDR3 DNA: TGTGCCAGCAGGCACCACCGGGACGGTTCCTACGAGCAGTACTTC
CDR3 protein: CASRHHRDGSYEQYF

J gene: TRBJ2-7
clone size: few
D gene: TRBD2
V gene: TRBV5-4
CDR3 DNA: TGTGCCAGCAGCCCCAGCAGGGAGGGAAACGAGCAGTACTTC
CDR3 protein: CASSPSREGNEQYF

J gene: TRBJ2-7
clone size: NA
D gene: NA
V gene: TRBV30
CDR3 DNA: TGTGCCTGGAGTGCACCAGCCTACGAGCAGTACTTC
CDR3 protein: CAWSAPAYEQYF

J gene: TRBJ2-7
clone size: once
D gene: NA
V gene: TRBV5-1
CDR3 DNA: TGCGCCAGCAGCTCGTCCGGGCCAACCTACGAGCAGTACTTC
CDR3 protein: CASSSSGPTYEQYF

J gene: TRBJ2-1
clone size: NA
D gene: NA
V gene: TRBV15
CDR3 DNA: TGTGCCACCAGCAGAGATCCGCGTTACAATGAGCAGTTCTTC
CDR3 protein: CATSRDPRYNEQFF

J gene: TRBJ1-2
clone size: NA
D gene: NA
V gene: TRBV28
CDR3 DNA: TGTGCCAGCAGTTTACGGGCAGGACTATTCTATGGCTACACCTTC
CDR3 protein: CASSLRAGLFYGYTF

J gene: TRBJ1-2
clone size: few
D gene: NA
V gene: TRBV13
CDR3 DNA: TGTGCCAGCAGCTTAGAGCTCCGGGACGGACGCTATGGCTACACCTTC
CDR3 protein: CASSLELRDGRYGYTF

J gene: TRBJ1-4
clone size: few
D gene: NA
V gene: TRBV6-1
CDR3 DNA: TGTGCCAGCAGTGAGGAAAAACTGTTTTTT
CDR3 protein: CASSEEKLFF

J gene: TRBJ2-2
clone size: few
D gene: TRBD1
V gene: TRBV19
CDR3 DNA: TGTGCCAGTATCGACAGGGGCAACACCGGGGAGCTGTTTTTT
CDR3 protein: CASIDRGNTGELFF

J gene: TRBJ2-1
clone size: NA
D gene: NA
V gene: TRBV4-1
CDR3 DNA: TGCGCCAGCAGCCAAGAGACGACAGGCCCCTACAATGAGCAGTTCTTC
CDR3 protein: CASSQETTGPYNEQFF

J gene: TRBJ2-3
clone size: NA
D gene: TRBD1
V gene: TRBV7-9
CDR3 DNA: TGTGCCAGCAGCTCCGGACAGGGGGCCACAGATACGCAGTATTTT
CDR3 protein: CASSSGQGATDTQYF

J gene: TRBJ1-4
clone size: NA
D gene: NA
V gene: TRBV25-1
CDR3 DNA: TGTGCCAGCAGTGAATGGGGCAATGGTAATGAAAAACTGTTTTTT
CDR3 protein: CASSEWGNGNEKLFF

J gene: TRBJ2-1
clone size: NA
D gene: TRBD1
V gene: TRBV10-1
CDR3 DNA: TGCGCCAGCAGTGTGAGGACAGGGGTTAATGAGCAGTTCTTC
CDR3 protein: CASSVRTGVNEQFF

J gene: TRBJ2-7
clone size: NA
D gene: TRBD1
V gene: TRBV28
CDR3 DNA: TGTGCCAGCAGTCGGACAGGGGAGTCCTACGAGCAGTACTTC
CDR3 protein: CASSRTGESYEQYF

J gene: TRBJ2-1
clone size: NA
D gene: TRBD2
V gene: TRBV18
CDR3 DNA: TGTGCCAGCTCCCGGGTAGCGGGAGTCCATGAGCAGTTCTTC
CDR3 protein: CASSRVAGVHEQFF

J gene: TRBJ2-4
clone size: once
D gene: NA
V gene: TRBV9
CDR3 DNA: TGTGCCAGCAGCGGAGATCAGGCGACCAATAAAAACATTCAGTACTTC
CDR3 protein: CASSGDQATNKNIQYF

J gene: TRBJ2-7
clone size: NA
D gene: NA
V gene: TRBV29-1
CDR3 DNA: TGCAGCGCCGACGACAGTCCCTACGAGCAGTACTTC
CDR3 protein: CSADDSPYEQYF

J gene: TRBJ1-1
clone size: NA
D gene: NA
V gene: TRBV11-3
CDR3 DNA: TGTGCCAGCAGCCGTGAAGGGGGTACGGCTTTCTTT
CDR3 protein: CASSREGGTAFF

J gene: TRBJ2-1
clone size: NA
D gene: TRBD2
V gene: TRBV7-7
CDR3 DNA: TGTGCCAGCAGCTTGGGGGGGACTAGGTCGGGCAATGAGCAGTTCTTC
CDR3 protein: CASSLGGTRSGNEQFF

J gene: TRBJ2-3
clone size: NA
D gene: NA
V gene: TRBV19
CDR3 DNA: TGTGCCAGTAGTATTGGGACCTTCACAGATACGCAGTATTTT
CDR3 protein: CASSIGTFTDTQYF

J gene: TRBJ2-7
clone size: NA
D gene: TRBD2
V gene: TRBV27
CDR3 DNA: TGTGCCAGCAGACGGACTAGCGATTACCACGAGCAGTACTTC
CDR3 protein: CASRRTSDYHEQYF

J gene: TRBJ2-7
clone size: NA
D gene: NA
V gene: TRBV7-8
CDR3 DNA: TGTGCCAGCAGCTCCAACTACGAGCAGTACTTC
CDR3 protein: CASSSNYEQYF

J gene: TRBJ2-7
clone size: NA
D gene: NA
V gene: TRBV18
CDR3 DNA: TGTGCCAGCTCTTCAATGCGGGAAGACGAGCAGTACTTC
CDR3 protein: CASSSMREDEQYF

J gene: TRBJ2-5
clone size: NA
D gene: NA
V gene: TRBV30
CDR3 DNA: TGTGCCTACGCCGGAGGTTTTGATGAGACCCAGTACTTC
CDR3 protein: CAYAGGFDETQYF

J gene: TRBJ2-2
clone size: NA
D gene: TRBD1
V gene: TRBV4-1
CDR3 DNA: TGCGCCAGCAGCCAATGGACAGGGAACACCGGGGAGCTGTTTTTT
CDR3 protein: CASSQWTGNTGELFF

J gene: TRBJ1-1
clone size: once
D gene: NA
V gene: TRBV27
CDR3 DNA: TGTGCCAGCAGAGAGGACACTGAAGCTTTCTTT
CDR3 protein: CASREDTEAFF

J gene: TRBJ2-2
clone size: NA
D gene: NA
V gene: TRBV19
CDR3 DNA: TGTGCCAGTATCTTTAGCCCGGGACACTTAGCTACCGGGGAGCTGTTTTTT
CDR3 protein: CASIFSPGHLATGELFF

J gene: TRBJ1-5
clone size: NA
D gene: NA
V gene: TRBV13
CDR3 DNA: TGTGCCAGCAGCTTACGAGCCAGCAATCAGCCCCAGCATTTT
CDR3 protein: CASSLRASNQPQHF

J gene: TRBJ2-1
clone size: NA
D gene: NA
V gene: TRBV18
CDR3 DNA: TGTGCCAGCTCACCCGGGACCCACTCCTACAATGAGCAGTTCTTC
CDR3 protein: CASSPGTHSYNEQFF

J gene: TRBJ1-3
clone size: NA
D gene: NA
V gene: TRBV7-9
CDR3 DNA: TGTGCCAGCAGCTCACTAAGTTCGGGGGCTGGAAACACCATATATTTT
CDR3 protein: CASSSLSSGAGNTIYF

J gene: TRBJ2-7
clone size: NA
D gene: NA
V gene: TRBV15
CDR3 DNA: TGTGCCACCGCCCGGAGGGCCCTCGGGGCCGAGCAGTACTTC
CDR3 protein: CATARRALGAEQYF

J gene: TRBJ2-1
clone size: once
D gene: TRBD2
V gene: TRBV25-1
CDR3 DNA: TGTGCCAGCAGTGAGGGACTAGTCAATGAGCAGTTCTTC
CDR3 protein: CASSEGLVNEQFF

J gene: TRBJ2-3
clone size: once
D gene: TRBD2
V gene: TRBV4-1
CDR3 DNA: TGCGCCAGCAGCCAAAGCGGGGCTAGCACAGATACGCAGTATTTT
CDR3 protein: CASSQSGASTDTQYF

J gene: TRBJ1-1
clone size: few
D gene: NA
V gene: TRBV30
CDR3 DNA: TGTGCACTGGCGGCAGGGGACTACATGAACACTGAAGCTTTCTTT
CDR3 protein: CALAAGDYMNTEAFF

J gene: TRBJ2-7
clone size: NA
D gene: TRBD2
V gene: TRBV28
CDR3 DNA: TGTGCCAGCAGTTTCGGGGGACTAGCGGGCTACGAGCAGTACTTC
CDR3 protein: CASSFGGLAGYEQYF

J gene: TRBJ1-5
clone size: NA
D gene: NA
V gene: TRBV6-1
CDR3 DNA: TGTGCCAGCAGTGAGGTCCGGGGCAGGGGCAATCAGCCCCAGCATTTT
CDR3 protein: CASSEVRGRGNQPQHF

J gene: TRBJ2-1
clone size: NA
D gene: NA
V gene: TRBV11-2
CDR3 DNA: TGTGCCAGCAGCCCCGGCACAAAGCAGTTCTTC
CDR3 protein: CASSPGTKQFF